These T cell receptor beta chains were read from a single sample in a study of blood T cell repertoires in COVID-19. Data came from immunoSEQ multiplex PCR; TCRdb stores just in-frame clones and leaves some out. The sample records 170,000 or so clones, over 75% being singletons. Sequencing input: peripheral blood. All receptors derive from an older man with active or convalescent COVID-19. The CDR3 runs from the conserved cysteine through the conserved F or W. The order of the fields is D gene, J gene, V gene, clone size, CDR3 DNA, CDR3 protein. A D gene is named only where the DNA matches it firmly. Expanded clones are given a class, and other clones once, few, many or no size at all.

d_gene: .; j_gene: TRBJ2-2; v_gene: TRBV7-9; abundance: .; CDR3nt: TGTGCCAGCAGCTTAGCAGAGTACACCGGGGAGCTGTTTTTT; CDR3aa: CASSLAEYTGELFF
d_gene: .; j_gene: TRBJ2-7; v_gene: TRBV6-5; abundance: .; CDR3nt: TGTGCCAGCAGTCAGGGCCCATCAAGATCCTACGAGCAGTACTTC; CDR3aa: CASSQGPSRSYEQYF
d_gene: .; j_gene: TRBJ2-7; v_gene: TRBV5-1; abundance: .; CDR3nt: TGCGCCAGCAGCTTCGACAGCCGTACCGGAGAGCAGTACTTC; CDR3aa: CASSFDSRTGEQYF
d_gene: .; j_gene: TRBJ1-1; v_gene: TRBV27; abundance: .; CDR3nt: TGTGCCAGCAGTTTACGTCGGGGAGGCTTTCGGGGCACTGAAGCTTTCTTT; CDR3aa: CASSLRRGGFRGTEAFF
d_gene: .; j_gene: TRBJ1-6; v_gene: TRBV20-1; abundance: once; CDR3nt: TGCAGTGCTAGTCTTGGAGGGCAGAGCTCCTATAATTCACCCCTCCACTTT; CDR3aa: CSASLGGQSSYNSPLHF
d_gene: TRBD2; j_gene: TRBJ2-7; v_gene: TRBV5-1; abundance: .; CDR3nt: TGCGCCAGCAGCCGATTAGCGGGAGGAGGACACGAGCAGTACTTC; CDR3aa: CASSRLAGGGHEQYF
d_gene: TRBD1; j_gene: TRBJ1-3; v_gene: TRBV10-3; abundance: .; CDR3nt: TGTGCCATCAGTGAGTCGAGAGGACAGGGCGGAGGAAACACCATATATTTT; CDR3aa: CAISESRGQGGGNTIYF
d_gene: .; j_gene: TRBJ1-2; v_gene: TRBV20-1; abundance: .; CDR3nt: TGCAGTGCTAGTACGGGAGGGAACGATGGCTACACCTTC; CDR3aa: CSASTGGNDGYTF
d_gene: .; j_gene: TRBJ2-3; v_gene: TRBV14; abundance: .; CDR3nt: TGTGCCAGCAGCCAAGCCTGGACAGTCCCAGCAGGCACAGATACGCAGTATTTT; CDR3aa: CASSQAWTVPAGTDTQYF
d_gene: TRBD1; j_gene: TRBJ1-1; v_gene: TRBV6-5; abundance: .; CDR3nt: TGTGCCAGCAGTTACTTGGACAGGGTTGAAGCTTTCTTT; CDR3aa: CASSYLDRVEAFF
d_gene: TRBD2; j_gene: TRBJ2-1; v_gene: TRBV30; abundance: .; CDR3nt: TGTGCCTGGAGTGTAAGATGGCCTAGCGGGAGAAGTGAGCAGTTCTTC; CDR3aa: CAWSVRWPSGRSEQFF
d_gene: .; j_gene: TRBJ2-6; v_gene: TRBV24-1; abundance: once; CDR3nt: TGTGCCACCCTCCGCGGGGGCCAGGGGAATACCTCTGGGGCCAACGTCCTGACTTTC; CDR3aa: CATLRGGQGNTSGANVLTF
d_gene: TRBD1; j_gene: TRBJ2-7; v_gene: TRBV2; abundance: .; CDR3nt: TGTGCCAGCAAGGACAGGGACTACGAGCAGTACTTC; CDR3aa: CASKDRDYEQYF
d_gene: .; j_gene: TRBJ1-1; v_gene: TRBV28; abundance: few; CDR3nt: TGTGCCAGCAGTTTAGGAGGGAAGGGGACTGAAGCTTTCTTT; CDR3aa: CASSLGGKGTEAFF
d_gene: .; j_gene: TRBJ2-6; v_gene: TRBV3-1/TRBV3-2; abundance: .; CDR3nt: TGTGCCAGCAGCCCCAGACTAGTCTTCCTCAGCTCTGGGGCCAACGTCCTGACTTTC; CDR3aa: CASSPRLVFLSSGANVLTF
d_gene: TRBD2; j_gene: TRBJ2-7; v_gene: TRBV10-3; abundance: .; CDR3nt: TGTGCCATCAGTGAGTCGGCGGGGGGCGCGGGTAGTGAGCAGTACTTC; CDR3aa: CAISESAGGAGSEQYF
d_gene: TRBD1; j_gene: TRBJ2-1; v_gene: TRBV24-1; abundance: .; CDR3nt: TGTGCCACCAGTGGGACAGGGGCCTACAATGAGCAGTTCTTC; CDR3aa: CATSGTGAYNEQFF
d_gene: TRBD2; j_gene: TRBJ2-1; v_gene: TRBV7-6; abundance: .; CDR3nt: TGTGCCAGCAGCTTAGGTGGCGGGGGGAGGTACAATGAGCAGTTCTTC; CDR3aa: CASSLGGGGRYNEQFF
d_gene: TRBD1; j_gene: TRBJ1-1; v_gene: TRBV7-9; abundance: .; CDR3nt: TGTGCCAGCAGCCCCGGACAGGGTCGTACTGAAGCTTTCTTT; CDR3aa: CASSPGQGRTEAFF
d_gene: .; j_gene: TRBJ2-7; v_gene: TRBV5-1; abundance: .; CDR3nt: TGCGCCAGCAGCTTAAGGACACCCCCTTCCTCGTACGAGCAGTACTTC; CDR3aa: CASSLRTPPSSYEQYF
d_gene: TRBD1; j_gene: TRBJ2-1; v_gene: TRBV5-1; abundance: .; CDR3nt: TGCGCCAGCGGGGACAGACCCTTGGAGGACAATGAGCAGTTCTTC; CDR3aa: CASGDRPLEDNEQFF
d_gene: TRBD1; j_gene: TRBJ1-2; v_gene: TRBV2; abundance: .; CDR3nt: TGTGCCAGCAGAACCGCAGGGGGCAACTATGGCTACACCTTC; CDR3aa: CASRTAGGNYGYTF
d_gene: TRBD1; j_gene: TRBJ1-6; v_gene: TRBV7-8; abundance: .; CDR3nt: TGTGCCAGCAGCGGCACAGGGGGAATTTCACCCCTCCACTTT; CDR3aa: CASSGTGGISPLHF
d_gene: TRBD1; j_gene: TRBJ2-1; v_gene: TRBV6-2/TRBV6-3; abundance: .; CDR3nt: TGTGCCAGCAGTACCGTGGCCACAGGGGGATCTTACAATGAGCAGTTCTTC; CDR3aa: CASSTVATGGSYNEQFF
d_gene: TRBD2; j_gene: TRBJ2-5; v_gene: TRBV2; abundance: once; CDR3nt: TGTGCCAGCAGTGGTAGCGGGGAAAGGGGGGAGACCCAGTACTTC; CDR3aa: CASSGSGERGETQYF
d_gene: TRBD2; j_gene: TRBJ2-7; v_gene: TRBV5-1; abundance: .; CDR3nt: TGCGCCAGCAGCTTGGGTGCGACTAGCAATTCCTACGAGCAGTACTTC; CDR3aa: CASSLGATSNSYEQYF
d_gene: TRBD2; j_gene: TRBJ2-2; v_gene: TRBV7-2; abundance: few; CDR3nt: TGTGCCAGCAGCGTCCAGGGACTAGCGGGGAACACCGGGGAGCTGTTTTTT; CDR3aa: CASSVQGLAGNTGELFF
d_gene: .; j_gene: TRBJ2-6; v_gene: TRBV2; abundance: .; CDR3nt: TGTGCCAGCAGAGAGGGAATCTTCAACGTCCTGACTTTC; CDR3aa: CASREGIFNVLTF
d_gene: TRBD1; j_gene: TRBJ2-7; v_gene: TRBV27; abundance: .; CDR3nt: TGTGCCAGCAGTCCTTGGGACAGTACCTACGAGCAGTACTTC; CDR3aa: CASSPWDSTYEQYF
d_gene: TRBD2; j_gene: TRBJ2-7; v_gene: TRBV27; abundance: few; CDR3nt: TGTGCCAGCAGCTCCCTACTACTAGCGGGAGGGTACGAGCAGTACTTC; CDR3aa: CASSSLLLAGGYEQYF
d_gene: .; j_gene: TRBJ1-1; v_gene: TRBV5-1; abundance: .; CDR3nt: TGCGCCAGCAGACTCGATGCATTTGAAGCTTTCTTT; CDR3aa: CASRLDAFEAFF
d_gene: TRBD1; j_gene: TRBJ1-5; v_gene: TRBV19; abundance: .; CDR3nt: TGTGCCAGTAGTCAGTCATTCCAGGGGGGCAATCAGCCCCAGCATTTT; CDR3aa: CASSQSFQGGNQPQHF
d_gene: .; j_gene: TRBJ2-2; v_gene: TRBV5-1; abundance: .; CDR3nt: TGCGCCAGCACCTCCCACGGCGGAAACACCGGGGAGCTGTTTTTT; CDR3aa: CASTSHGGNTGELFF
d_gene: TRBD2; j_gene: TRBJ2-4; v_gene: TRBV19; abundance: few; CDR3nt: TGTGCCAGTAGTTCGCGGGGGGGCAAAAACATTCAGTACTTC; CDR3aa: CASSSRGGKNIQYF
d_gene: TRBD2; j_gene: TRBJ2-5; v_gene: TRBV11-2; abundance: .; CDR3nt: TGTGCCAGCAGTATAGCGGGAGGGGAGACCCAGTACTTC; CDR3aa: CASSIAGGETQYF
d_gene: TRBD1; j_gene: TRBJ1-2; v_gene: TRBV2; abundance: .; CDR3nt: TGTGCCAGCTCGGTAGAGACAGGGACATCAGGCTACACCTTC; CDR3aa: CASSVETGTSGYTF
d_gene: .; j_gene: TRBJ2-1; v_gene: TRBV7-8; abundance: .; CDR3nt: TGTGCCAGCTTGCTAACCCGACAGGTTAACAATGAGCAGTTCTTC; CDR3aa: CASLLTRQVNNEQFF
d_gene: .; j_gene: TRBJ1-1; v_gene: TRBV6-5; abundance: .; CDR3nt: TGTGCCAGCAGACCACAGGCCGGAACTGAAGCTTTCTTT; CDR3aa: CASRPQAGTEAFF
d_gene: .; j_gene: TRBJ1-5; v_gene: TRBV19; abundance: .; CDR3nt: TGTGCCAGTAGTCAAGCGGGATTTGGGAATCAGCCCCAGCATTTT; CDR3aa: CASSQAGFGNQPQHF
d_gene: TRBD2; j_gene: TRBJ2-1; v_gene: TRBV3-1/TRBV3-2; abundance: .; CDR3nt: TGTGCCAGCAGCCAAGGGCTAGCGGGGCCCAATGAGCAGTTCTTC; CDR3aa: CASSQGLAGPNEQFF
d_gene: TRBD1; j_gene: TRBJ1-5; v_gene: TRBV4-2; abundance: many; CDR3nt: TGTGCCAGCAGCCAAGTAGGGACAGACGCTTCCCAGCATTTT; CDR3aa: CASSQVGTDASQHF
d_gene: .; j_gene: TRBJ2-4; v_gene: TRBV27; abundance: .; CDR3nt: TGTGCCAGCAGTTTATCCCAGGATTTAGATCAGTACTTC; CDR3aa: CASSLSQDLDQYF
d_gene: TRBD2; j_gene: TRBJ2-3; v_gene: TRBV7-3; abundance: .; CDR3nt: TGTGCCAGCAGCCTCGGGACTAGCGCGACGGAGACGCAGTATTTT; CDR3aa: CASSLGTSATETQYF
d_gene: TRBD2; j_gene: TRBJ2-7; v_gene: TRBV5-6; abundance: .; CDR3nt: TGTGCCAGCAGCTTATCGGGGGGTACCTACGAGCAGTACTTC; CDR3aa: CASSLSGGTYEQYF
d_gene: .; j_gene: TRBJ2-2; v_gene: TRBV7-8; abundance: .; CDR3nt: TGTGCCAGCAGCTCGCTGACTAGTGCCGGGGAGCTGTTTTTT; CDR3aa: CASSSLTSAGELFF
d_gene: .; j_gene: TRBJ1-2; v_gene: TRBV6-1; abundance: .; CDR3nt: TGTGCCAGCAGTGAACTGGTACGGGGTACTGGCTACACCTTC; CDR3aa: CASSELVRGTGYTF
d_gene: TRBD2; j_gene: TRBJ2-1; v_gene: TRBV4-1; abundance: .; CDR3nt: TGCGCCAGCAGCCAAGTCGACATGGGACTAGCGGGAAGGAGGGAGCAGTTCTTC; CDR3aa: CASSQVDMGLAGRREQFF
d_gene: TRBD2; j_gene: TRBJ2-7; v_gene: TRBV7-2; abundance: .; CDR3nt: TGTGCCAGCAGCTTAATTAATTCCGTAGCGGGGGGGCAGGTAGACGAGCAGTACTTC; CDR3aa: CASSLINSVAGGQVDEQYF
d_gene: .; j_gene: TRBJ2-7; v_gene: TRBV2; abundance: once; CDR3nt: TGTGCCAGCAGTGAGTCCCAGGGGTACTACGAGCAGTACTTC; CDR3aa: CASSESQGYYEQYF
d_gene: TRBD1; j_gene: TRBJ1-2; v_gene: TRBV2; abundance: .; CDR3nt: TGTGCCAGCAGTCCCGGGACAGGGGGGTATGGCTACACCTTC; CDR3aa: CASSPGTGGYGYTF
d_gene: .; j_gene: TRBJ2-7; v_gene: TRBV15; abundance: .; CDR3nt: TGTGCCACCAGCAGAGATGAGTACAGTTCCTACGAGCAGTACTTC; CDR3aa: CATSRDEYSSYEQYF
d_gene: TRBD1; j_gene: TRBJ2-7; v_gene: TRBV7-3; abundance: .; CDR3nt: TGTGCCAGCAGCTTAGGGACAGGATCCTACGAGCAGTACTTC; CDR3aa: CASSLGTGSYEQYF
d_gene: .; j_gene: TRBJ2-7; v_gene: TRBV10-3; abundance: .; CDR3nt: TGTGCCATCAGTGAGGGGGGCCGCTACGAGCAGTACTTC; CDR3aa: CAISEGGRYEQYF
d_gene: TRBD2; j_gene: TRBJ2-1; v_gene: TRBV2; abundance: .; CDR3nt: TGTGCCAGCAAGGCGGGAGGGTCCTACAATGAGCAGTTCTTC; CDR3aa: CASKAGGSYNEQFF
d_gene: TRBD2; j_gene: TRBJ2-7; v_gene: TRBV4-2; abundance: .; CDR3nt: TGTGCCAGCAGCCACCAATTAACAGCGGGGCGAGGCGAGCAGTACTTC; CDR3aa: CASSHQLTAGRGEQYF